The rows below give T cell receptor beta chains drawn from one sample of a study of cytomegalovirus exposure and HLA in healthy donors. Sequencing used immunoSEQ multiplex PCR; TCRdb keeps in-frame clones, though not all of them. The repertoire holds 100,000 to 120,000 clones, over 85% seen once, with approximately 1.9% in the top ten. Sequencing was carried out using PBMCs. These receptors were obtained from a woman between 18 and 29 years old in good health and CMV-seronegative. Each CDR3 is given with its conserved first and last residue. The order of the fields is J gene, V gene, clone size, D gene, CDR3 protein, CDR3 DNA. The D gene is left open where the match is weak. Some rows mark clone size as missing; the rest say once, few, many or name a class of expanded clone.

J: TRBJ2-1; V: TRBV5-1; size: once; D: TRBD2; CDR3: CASSFTGTSGSYEQFF; DNA: TGCGCCAGCAGCTTCACCGGGACTAGCGGGAGCTATGAGCAGTTCTTC
J: TRBJ1-2; V: TRBV27; size: NA; D: TRBD1; CDR3: CASSSTDRGRYGYTF; DNA: TGTGCCAGCAGTTCGACGGACAGGGGACGATATGGCTACACCTTC
J: TRBJ1-3; V: TRBV11-2; size: NA; D: NA; CDR3: CASSSWTVSGNTIYF; DNA: TGTGCCAGCAGCTCCTGGACAGTTTCTGGAAACACCATATATTTT
J: TRBJ1-5; V: TRBV30; size: NA; D: NA; CDR3: CAWSVLDQPQHF; DNA: TGTGCCTGGAGTGTACTAGATCAGCCCCAGCATTTT
J: TRBJ1-2; V: TRBV5-4; size: NA; D: NA; CDR3: CASSLPDSLEYYTF; DNA: TGTGCCAGCAGCCTACCCGACAGCCTGGAGTACTACACCTTC
J: TRBJ1-1; V: TRBV19; size: NA; D: TRBD1; CDR3: CASRGDSGTDSMNTEAFF; DNA: TGTGCCAGTAGGGGAGACTCCGGGACAGATTCCATGAACACTGAAGCTTTCTTT
J: TRBJ2-1; V: TRBV10-2; size: NA; D: TRBD2; CDR3: CASSGTSGGGNEQFF; DNA: TGCGCCAGCAGCGGGACTAGCGGGGGGGGCAATGAGCAGTTCTTC
J: TRBJ2-3; V: TRBV7-8; size: once; D: TRBD2; CDR3: CASSFEREVSADTQYF; DNA: TGTGCCAGCAGCTTCGAGCGGGAGGTCTCGGCAGATACGCAGTATTTT
J: TRBJ1-3; V: TRBV27; size: NA; D: TRBD1; CDR3: CASSSGTGSGNTIYF; DNA: TGTGCCAGCAGTTCCGGGACAGGCTCTGGAAACACCATATATTTT
J: TRBJ2-7; V: TRBV5-6; size: once; D: NA; CDR3: CASSPAAGGGITYEQYF; DNA: TGTGCCAGCAGCCCAGCCGCGGGCGGAGGCATTACCTACGAGCAGTACTTC
J: TRBJ1-1; V: TRBV5-1; size: NA; D: NA; CDR3: CASSFSRANTEAFF; DNA: TGCGCCAGCAGCTTTAGCAGGGCGAACACTGAAGCTTTCTTT
J: TRBJ2-7; V: TRBV7-8; size: NA; D: NA; CDR3: CASSLVLGYEQYF; DNA: TGTGCCAGCAGCTTAGTCCTAGGCTACGAGCAGTACTTC
J: TRBJ2-7; V: TRBV27; size: NA; D: NA; CDR3: CASSLLAGTYEQYF; DNA: TGTGCCAGCAGTTTATTGGCAGGAACCTACGAGCAGTACTTC
J: TRBJ2-7; V: TRBV5-6; size: NA; D: TRBD1; CDR3: CASSSAPGQGEDEQYF; DNA: TGTGCCAGCAGCTCGGCCCCGGGACAGGGAGAAGACGAGCAGTACTTC
J: TRBJ1-4; V: TRBV30; size: NA; D: TRBD1; CDR3: CAWSPTGQLGEKLFF; DNA: TGTGCCTGGAGCCCTACGGGACAGCTTGGGGAAAAACTGTTTTTT
J: TRBJ2-5; V: TRBV10-2; size: NA; D: TRBD1; CDR3: CASILGQGPQETQYF; DNA: TGCGCCAGCATTCTGGGACAGGGACCACAAGAGACCCAGTACTTC
J: TRBJ2-1; V: TRBV11-3; size: NA; D: NA; CDR3: CASSRNRWGTYNEQFF; DNA: TGTGCCAGCAGCCGAAACAGGTGGGGAACCTACAATGAGCAGTTCTTC
J: TRBJ2-3; V: TRBV2; size: NA; D: TRBD2; CDR3: CAKDAHGTSGTDTQYF; DNA: TGTGCCAAGGATGCACACGGGACTAGCGGCACAGATACGCAGTATTTT
J: TRBJ1-5; V: TRBV19; size: NA; D: NA; CDR3: CASSIPRQASNQPQHF; DNA: TGTGCCAGTAGTATACCGAGACAGGCTAGCAATCAGCCCCAGCATTTT
J: TRBJ2-1; V: TRBV10-3; size: NA; D: TRBD1; CDR3: CAISERQGVHNEQFF; DNA: TGTGCCATCAGTGAACGGCAGGGGGTTCACAATGAGCAGTTCTTC
J: TRBJ2-5; V: TRBV18; size: NA; D: TRBD1; CDR3: CASSDDRGQETQYF; DNA: TGTGCCAGCTCCGACGACAGGGGCCAAGAGACCCAGTACTTC
J: TRBJ2-7; V: TRBV6-5; size: NA; D: TRBD2; CDR3: CASSTASGAYEQYF; DNA: TGTGCCAGCAGCACGGCTAGCGGCGCCTACGAGCAGTACTTC
J: TRBJ1-5; V: TRBV19; size: few; D: NA; CDR3: CATGGSVGNQPQHF; DNA: TGTGCCACGGGGGGCTCTGTGGGAAATCAGCCCCAGCATTTT
J: TRBJ1-2; V: TRBV6-5; size: NA; D: TRBD1; CDR3: CASSFRGLGGYTF; DNA: TGTGCCAGCAGTTTCAGGGGGCTGGGTGGCTACACCTTC
J: TRBJ1-1; V: TRBV12-5; size: NA; D: NA; CDR3: CASVAQGGTEAFF; DNA: TGTGCTAGTGTAGCCCAGGGAGGCACTGAAGCTTTCTTT
J: TRBJ2-7; V: TRBV19; size: NA; D: TRBD2; CDR3: CASSPGLAGGYEQYF; DNA: TGTGCCAGTAGTCCGGGACTAGCGGGAGGCTACGAGCAGTACTTC
J: TRBJ1-4; V: TRBV7-8; size: NA; D: NA; CDR3: CASSEGPRKEKLFF; DNA: TGTGCCAGCAGCGAGGGCCCAAGAAAGGAAAAACTGTTTTTT
J: TRBJ1-2; V: TRBV20-1; size: NA; D: NA; CDR3: CSARGGPGYTF; DNA: TGCAGTGCTAGAGGGGGCCCCGGCTACACCTTC
J: TRBJ1-1; V: TRBV5-4; size: NA; D: NA; CDR3: CASSQKQATNTEAFF; DNA: TGTGCCAGCAGCCAGAAACAGGCTACGAACACTGAAGCTTTCTTT
J: TRBJ1-2; V: TRBV19; size: NA; D: TRBD1; CDR3: CASSGTGGGGYTF; DNA: TGTGCCAGCTCCGGGACAGGGGGAGGTGGCTACACCTTC
J: TRBJ1-4; V: TRBV28; size: NA; D: TRBD1; CDR3: CASSHRGRMEKLFF; DNA: TGTGCCAGCAGCCACAGGGGGCGCATGGAAAAACTGTTTTTT
J: TRBJ2-4; V: TRBV7-2; size: NA; D: TRBD1; CDR3: CASSLVADRTGESRNIQYF; DNA: TGTGCCAGCAGCTTAGTAGCCGACCGGACAGGGGAGAGTAGAAACATTCAGTACTTC
J: TRBJ2-7; V: TRBV29-1; size: NA; D: NA; CDR3: CSVDIRGRDEQYF; DNA: TGCAGCGTTGATATAAGGGGTCGGGACGAGCAGTACTTC
J: TRBJ1-1; V: TRBV5-6; size: NA; D: NA; CDR3: CASSLYHRANTEAFF; DNA: TGTGCCAGCAGCTTATACCACAGGGCTAACACTGAAGCTTTCTTT
J: TRBJ2-7; V: TRBV21-1; size: NA; D: NA; CDR3: CASSRNPRENPYEQYF; DNA: TGTGCCAGCAGCAGGAACCCCCGGGAGAACCCCTACGAGCAGTACTTC
J: TRBJ1-3; V: TRBV6-1; size: NA; D: TRBD1; CDR3: CASSWDRNDGNTIYF; DNA: TGTGCCAGCAGTTGGGACAGAAATGATGGAAACACCATATATTTT
J: TRBJ1-2; V: TRBV2; size: NA; D: TRBD1; CDR3: CASSLGADRGGGYTF; DNA: TGTGCCAGCAGTCTGGGGGCGGACAGGGGAGGTGGCTACACCTTC
J: TRBJ1-1; V: TRBV27; size: once; D: NA; CDR3: CASSKSNPTVTHGTEAFF; DNA: TGTGCCAGCAGCAAGAGTAACCCAACCGTTACCCACGGGACTGAAGCTTTCTTT
J: TRBJ2-7; V: TRBV28; size: NA; D: NA; CDR3: CATSDSSGTYEQYF; DNA: TGTGCCACCTCGGACAGCTCCGGCACCTACGAGCAGTACTTC
J: TRBJ2-1; V: TRBV5-1; size: NA; D: NA; CDR3: CASSLGQKQFF; DNA: TGCGCCAGCAGCCTTGGACAGAAGCAGTTCTTC
J: TRBJ1-1; V: TRBV2; size: NA; D: NA; CDR3: CASSRRNTEAFF; DNA: TGTGCCAGCTCTAGGCGGAACACTGAAGCTTTCTTT
J: TRBJ1-4; V: TRBV11-1; size: few; D: NA; CDR3: CASSLVGGSNEKLFF; DNA: TGTGCCAGCAGCTTAGTCGGCGGCAGCAATGAAAAACTGTTTTTT
J: TRBJ1-2; V: TRBV6-1; size: NA; D: NA; CDR3: CASSEASRQIYGYTF; DNA: TGTGCCAGCAGTGAAGCGTCACGACAGATCTATGGCTACACCTTC
J: TRBJ2-3; V: TRBV7-9; size: NA; D: NA; CDR3: CASSSLGAGDRDTQYF; DNA: TGTGCCAGCAGCTCCCTGGGGGCGGGAGATCGAGATACGCAGTATTTT
J: TRBJ2-3; V: TRBV18; size: NA; D: NA; CDR3: CASSPNIQTDTQYF; DNA: TGTGCCAGCTCACCAAACATACAGACAGATACGCAGTATTTT
J: TRBJ2-3; V: TRBV27; size: NA; D: NA; CDR3: CASSLRGTDTQYF; DNA: TGTGCCAGCAGTTTGAGGGGCACAGATACGCAGTATTTT
J: TRBJ1-5; V: TRBV15; size: NA; D: NA; CDR3: CATSTARAYSNQPQHF; DNA: TGTGCCACCAGCACCGCTCGAGCTTATAGCAATCAGCCCCAGCATTTT
J: TRBJ2-1; V: TRBV29-1; size: NA; D: NA; CDR3: CSVGGEGYNEQFF; DNA: TGCAGCGTTGGGGGGGAAGGCTACAATGAGCAGTTCTTC
J: TRBJ1-2; V: TRBV4-1; size: NA; D: NA; CDR3: CASSQRFSANYGYTF; DNA: TGCGCCAGCAGCCAACGCTTCTCAGCTAACTATGGCTACACCTTC
J: TRBJ2-5; V: TRBV10-3; size: NA; D: NA; CDR3: CAISESSWRLETQYF; DNA: TGTGCCATCAGTGAGTCTTCTTGGAGACTCGAGACCCAGTACTTC
J: TRBJ2-5; V: TRBV6-5; size: NA; D: NA; CDR3: CASSSNRDGGQETQYF; DNA: TGTGCCAGCAGTTCAAACCGGGACGGGGGTCAAGAGACCCAGTACTTC
J: TRBJ1-2; V: TRBV30; size: NA; D: NA; CDR3: CAWSGAGAFYGYTF; DNA: TGTGCCTGGAGTGGGGCGGGAGCTTTTTATGGCTACACCTTC
J: TRBJ1-5; V: TRBV29-1; size: NA; D: NA; CDR3: CSVSDTLGQPQHF; DNA: TGCAGCGTTTCCGACACTTTAGGACAGCCCCAGCATTTT
J: TRBJ2-6; V: TRBV10-1; size: once; D: NA; CDR3: CATETGLSGANVLTF; DNA: TGCGCCACCGAGACAGGTCTCTCTGGGGCCAACGTCCTGACTTTC
J: TRBJ1-5; V: TRBV7-9; size: NA; D: TRBD1; CDR3: CASSDEGAGNQPQHF; DNA: TGTGCCAGCAGCGACGAGGGGGCAGGCAATCAGCCCCAGCATTTT